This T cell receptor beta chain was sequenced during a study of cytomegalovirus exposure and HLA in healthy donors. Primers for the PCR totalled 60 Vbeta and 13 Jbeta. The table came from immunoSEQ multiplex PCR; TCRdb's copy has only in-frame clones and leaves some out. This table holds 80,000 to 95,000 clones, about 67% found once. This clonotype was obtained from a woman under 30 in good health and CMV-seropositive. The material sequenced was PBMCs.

The CDR3 here is CASSLAPTGMGPYEQYF. DNA of the CDR3: TGTGCCAGCAGCTTAGCCCCTACAGGGATGGGTCCCTACGAGCAGTACTTC. The chain recombines TRBV7-6 with TRBJ2-5; D may be TRBD1 (6 bases). The closer fit of TRBJ2-7 to the DNA end suggests the J call may be wrong. Per the germline V gene, CDR1 is SGHVS and CDR2 is FNYEAQ. The CDR3 runs to 17 residues.